The source of this TCR beta chain is a study of blood T cells in healthy people across ages. Next came a second PCR, run for about 7 to 12 cycles, which used a sample-barcoded 5' primer along with a J-beta primer mix. Via MiXCR, TCRdb re-called the 5' RACE reads, giving one row per CDR3 protein. This sample carries around 1.5 million distinct CDR3 sequences, 42% of them seen once, and the ten largest clones take 7% to 9.5%. This clonotype was counted only a few times. Its antigen remains unknown. Isolated PBMCs totaled at least 6 million in each sample. Total RNA was extracted at no less than 5 micrograms per sample. Study results and limitations: A strong correlation between TCR beta diversity and naive T cell percentage was seen. Comparison with aged donors showed that long-lived donors had more naive CD4+ cells and higher diversity.

This CDR3 has 16 amino acids. After removal of 6 bases from V and 2 bases from J, the junction contained 15 bases not matched to a gene. From germline, CDR1 is GTSNPN and CDR2 SVGIG (reference sequence). The material sequenced was blood. V gene TRBV30 combines with J gene TRBJ2-7, with 8 bases fitting TRBD2. The receptor comes from a woman between 18 and 30 years old in good health. Here the CDR3 DNA reads TGTGCCTGCCACCGGGGAGCGGGAGTTGGCCCCTACGAGCAGTACTTC. Protein: CACHRGAGVGPYEQYF.